The present T cell receptor (beta chain) was sequenced within a study of T cell responses to AZD1222 COVID-19 vaccine. Data came from immunoSEQ multiplex PCR; TCRdb stores just in-frame clones and leaves some out. The data contain 120,000 or so clones, around 90% of them singletons. CDR1 and CDR2 (germline): MNHNY, SVGAGI (reference sequence). The CDR3 runs 15 residues. V lost 4 bases, J lost 1 base, and 10 bases lay in between. In the case of this clone: Antigen: not known.

General study findings and limits: Rises in breadth and depth of Spike-specific TCRs came after two AZD1222 doses. Baseline antibody screening turned up just 6 or 7 seropositive AZD1222 recipients.

The TCR comes from an adult in good health. This specimen was peripheral blood, taken on day 0 of AZD1222 vaccination. The V call is TRBV6-6, the J call TRBJ2-2; D not resolved. The CDR3 sequence is CASSLGQVNTGELFF. In nucleotides, the CDR3 is TGTGCCAGCAGTTTAGGTCAGGTGAACACCGGGGAGCTGTTTTTT.